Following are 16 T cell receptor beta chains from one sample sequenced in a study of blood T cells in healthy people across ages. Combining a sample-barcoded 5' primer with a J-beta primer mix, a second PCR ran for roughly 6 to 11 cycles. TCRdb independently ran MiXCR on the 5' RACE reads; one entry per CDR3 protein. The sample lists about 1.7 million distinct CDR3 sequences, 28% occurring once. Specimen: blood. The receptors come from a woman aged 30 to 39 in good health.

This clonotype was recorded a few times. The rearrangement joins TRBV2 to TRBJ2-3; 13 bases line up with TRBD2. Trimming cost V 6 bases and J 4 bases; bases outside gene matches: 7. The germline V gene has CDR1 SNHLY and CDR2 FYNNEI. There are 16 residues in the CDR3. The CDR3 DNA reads TGTGCCAGCAGCGCACTAGCGGGGGGGCCCGCAGATACGCAGTATTTT. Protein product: CASSALAGGPADTQYF.

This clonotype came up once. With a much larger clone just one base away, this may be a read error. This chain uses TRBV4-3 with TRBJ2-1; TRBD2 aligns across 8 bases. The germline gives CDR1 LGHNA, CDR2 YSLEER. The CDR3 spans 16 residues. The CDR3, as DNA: TGCGCCAGCAGCGCAAGCGGGAGTGGGTCCTACAATGCGCAGTTCTTC. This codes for CASSASGSGSYNAQFF.

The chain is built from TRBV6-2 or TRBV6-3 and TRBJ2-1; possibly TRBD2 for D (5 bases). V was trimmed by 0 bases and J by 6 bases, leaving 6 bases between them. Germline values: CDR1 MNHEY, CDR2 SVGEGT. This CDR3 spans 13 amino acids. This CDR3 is CASSYSGVNEQFF. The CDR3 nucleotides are TGTGCCAGCAGTTACTCCGGGGTCAATGAGCAGTTCTTC.

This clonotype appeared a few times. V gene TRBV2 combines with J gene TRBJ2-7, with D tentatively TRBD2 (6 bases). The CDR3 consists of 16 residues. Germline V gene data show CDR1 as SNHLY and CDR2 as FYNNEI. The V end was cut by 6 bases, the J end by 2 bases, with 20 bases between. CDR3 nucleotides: TGTGCCAGCAGCCGCACCCGTAGCGGATCTACCTACGAGCAGTACTTC. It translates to CASSRTRSGSTYEQYF.

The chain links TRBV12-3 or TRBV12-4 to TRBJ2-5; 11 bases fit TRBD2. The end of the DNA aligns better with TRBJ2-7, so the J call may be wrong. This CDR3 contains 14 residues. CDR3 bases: TGTGCCAGCAGTCTCACTAGCGGGAGTGGCGAGCAGTACTTC. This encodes CASSLTSGSGEQYF.

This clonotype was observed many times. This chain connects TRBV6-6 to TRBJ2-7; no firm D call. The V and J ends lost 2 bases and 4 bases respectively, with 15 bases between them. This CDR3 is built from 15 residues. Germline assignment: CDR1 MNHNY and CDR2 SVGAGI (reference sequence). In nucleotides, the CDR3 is TGTGCCAGCAGTTACACTCGGGCAGGATTATACGAGCAGTACTTC. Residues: CASSYTRAGLYEQYF.

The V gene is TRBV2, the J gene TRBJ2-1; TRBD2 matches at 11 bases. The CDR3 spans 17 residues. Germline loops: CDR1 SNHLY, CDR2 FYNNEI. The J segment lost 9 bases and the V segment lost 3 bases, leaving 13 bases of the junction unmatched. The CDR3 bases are TGTGCCAGCAGTGACGAGCGACTAGCGGGAAGGTTCGCTGAGCAGTTCTTC. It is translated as CASSDERLAGRFAEQFF.

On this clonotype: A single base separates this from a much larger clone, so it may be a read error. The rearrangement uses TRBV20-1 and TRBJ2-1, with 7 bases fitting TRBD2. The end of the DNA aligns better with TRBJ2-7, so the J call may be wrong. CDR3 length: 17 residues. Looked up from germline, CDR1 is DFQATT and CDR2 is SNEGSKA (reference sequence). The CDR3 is CSARGWGGLSSYNEQYF. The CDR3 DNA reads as TGCAGTGCTAGAGGGTGGGGAGGGCTGAGCTCCTACAATGAGCAGTACTTC.

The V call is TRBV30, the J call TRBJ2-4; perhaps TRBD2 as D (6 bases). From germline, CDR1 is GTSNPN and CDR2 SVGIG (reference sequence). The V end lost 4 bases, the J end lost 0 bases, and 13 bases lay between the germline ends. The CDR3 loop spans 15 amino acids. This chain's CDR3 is CAWNSGGLAKNIQYF. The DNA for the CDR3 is TGTGCCTGGAATAGCGGAGGTTTAGCCAAAAACATTCAGTACTTC.

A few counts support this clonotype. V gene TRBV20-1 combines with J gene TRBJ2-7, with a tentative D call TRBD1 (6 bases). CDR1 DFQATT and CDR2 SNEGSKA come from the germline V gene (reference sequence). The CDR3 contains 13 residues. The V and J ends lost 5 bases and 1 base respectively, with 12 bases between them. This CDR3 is CSAQTGKSYEQYF. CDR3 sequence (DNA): TGCAGTGCTCAGACAGGAAAATCCTACGAGCAGTACTTC.

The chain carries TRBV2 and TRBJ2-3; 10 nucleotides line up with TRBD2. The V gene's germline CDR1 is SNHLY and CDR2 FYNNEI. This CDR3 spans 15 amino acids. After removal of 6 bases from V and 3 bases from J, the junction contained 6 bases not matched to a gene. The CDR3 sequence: CASRALAGKTDTQYF. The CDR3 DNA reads TGTGCCAGCAGGGCACTAGCGGGGAAGACAGATACGCAGTATTTT.

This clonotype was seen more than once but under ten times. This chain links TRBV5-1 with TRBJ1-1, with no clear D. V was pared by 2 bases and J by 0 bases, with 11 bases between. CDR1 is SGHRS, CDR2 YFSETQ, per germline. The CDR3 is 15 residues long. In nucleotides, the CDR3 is TGCGCCAGCAGCTTTCAGGCCGCCATGAACACTGAAGCTTTCTTT. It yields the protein CASSFQAAMNTEAFF.

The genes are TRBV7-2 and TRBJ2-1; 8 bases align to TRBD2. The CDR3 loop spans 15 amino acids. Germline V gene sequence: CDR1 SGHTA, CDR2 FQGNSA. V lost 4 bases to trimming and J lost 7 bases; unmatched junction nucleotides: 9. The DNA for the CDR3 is TGTGCCAGCAGCTCATCCGGGACTAGGGGAAATGAGCAGTTCTTC. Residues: CASSSSGTRGNEQFF. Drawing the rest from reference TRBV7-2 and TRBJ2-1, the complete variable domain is GAGVSQSPSNKVTEKGKDVELRCDPISGHTALYWYRQSLGQGLEFLIYFQGNSAPDKSGLPSDRFSAERTGGSVSTLTIQRTQQEDSAVYLCASSSSGTRGNEQFFGPGTRLTVL.

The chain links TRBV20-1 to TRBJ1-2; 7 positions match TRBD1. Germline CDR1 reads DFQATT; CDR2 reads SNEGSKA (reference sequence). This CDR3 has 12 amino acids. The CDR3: CRAPDRAYGYTF. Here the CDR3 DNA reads TGCAGGGCTCCTGACAGGGCCTATGGCTACACCTTC.

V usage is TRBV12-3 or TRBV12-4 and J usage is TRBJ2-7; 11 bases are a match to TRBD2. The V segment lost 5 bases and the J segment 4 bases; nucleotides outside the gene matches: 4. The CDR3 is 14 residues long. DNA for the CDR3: TGTGCCAGCAGTGCTAGCGGGAGGAAGTACGAGCAGTACTTC. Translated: CASSASGRKYEQYF.

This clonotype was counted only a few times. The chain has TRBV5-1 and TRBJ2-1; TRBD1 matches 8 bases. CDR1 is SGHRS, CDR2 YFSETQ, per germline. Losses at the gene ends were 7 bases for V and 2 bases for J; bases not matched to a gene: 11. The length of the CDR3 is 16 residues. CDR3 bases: TGCGCCAGCGGGACAGGACAGGAAGGAACCTACAATGAGCAGTTCTTC. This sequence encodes CASGTGQEGTYNEQFF.